This TCR beta chain was obtained from a study of T cell repertoires in cytomegalovirus infection. Study information: It was the public TCR beta signatures that indicated both CMV infection and matching HLA type.

Germline loops: CDR1 MNHEY, CDR2 SVGEGT. The CDR3 loop spans 12 amino acids. V was trimmed by 7 bases and J by 8 bases, leaving 14 bases between them. This clonotype was counted between two and nine times. TCRdb passed the reads through MiXCR, listing each CDR3 protein once. The data hold approximately 550,000 distinct CDR3 sequences, with 15% to 20% observed a single time. The source material was CD8+ T cells from PBMCs. This TCR came from a human donor in good health (CMV status not recorded). Some clones in this sample may be carry-over from other donors' samples. The genes are TRBV6-2 or TRBV6-3 and TRBJ2-5; D may correspond to TRBD1 or TRBD2 (5 bases each). CDR3 amino acids: CASTPTGPTQYF. Here the CDR3 DNA reads TGTGCCAGCACTCCGACGGGGCCAACCCAGTACTTC.